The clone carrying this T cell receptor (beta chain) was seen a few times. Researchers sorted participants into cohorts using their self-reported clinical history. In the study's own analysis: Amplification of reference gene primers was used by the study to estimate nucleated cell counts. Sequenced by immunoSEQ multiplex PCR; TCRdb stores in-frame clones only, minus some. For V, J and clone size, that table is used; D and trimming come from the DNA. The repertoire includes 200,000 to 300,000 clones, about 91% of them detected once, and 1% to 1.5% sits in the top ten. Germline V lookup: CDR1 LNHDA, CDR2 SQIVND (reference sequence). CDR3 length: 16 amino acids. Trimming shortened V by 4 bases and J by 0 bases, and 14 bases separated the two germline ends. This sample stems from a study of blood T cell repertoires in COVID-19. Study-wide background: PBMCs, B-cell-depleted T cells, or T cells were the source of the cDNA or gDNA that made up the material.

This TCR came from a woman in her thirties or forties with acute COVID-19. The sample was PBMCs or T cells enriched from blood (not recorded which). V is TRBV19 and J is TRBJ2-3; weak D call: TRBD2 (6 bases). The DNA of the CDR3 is TGTGCCAGTAGTACCGGGACTGCAATAAGCACAGATACGCAGTATTTT. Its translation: CASSTGTAISTDTQYF.